This T cell receptor beta chain appears in the sequencing data of a study of T cell responses to AZD1222 COVID-19 vaccine. Looked up from germline, CDR1 is SGHTA and CDR2 is FQGTGA. The CDR3 loop spans 13 amino acids. Trimming shortened V by 5 bases and J by 1 base, and 8 bases separated the two germline ends. The table came from immunoSEQ multiplex PCR; TCRdb's copy has only in-frame clones and leaves some out. This sample has 200,000 or so clones; 90% to 95% occur once, and the top ten carry 1%. The TCR originated in an adult who received the AZD1222 COVID-19 vaccine. Sample: peripheral blood, taken 28 days after the second AZD1222 dose. This chain joins TRBV7-3 and TRBJ1-1, with D possibly being TRBD1 (5 bases). The CDR3 DNA follows: TGTGCCAGCAGCCTACAGGAGAACACTGAAGCTTTCTTT. It yields the protein CASSLQENTEAFF.